This TCR beta chain was documented in a study of CD8 T cells in ankylosing spondylitis. Regarding the study as a whole: Seemingly characteristic of ankylosing spondylitis blood was a TCR beta motif consisting of 7 or 8 highly homologous variants. Clones linked to disease were reported to show significant enrichment in matched ankylosing spondylitis synovial fluid.

The V and J ends lost 5 bases and 7 bases, in that order; junction bases with no gene match: 8. The CDR3 is 14 amino acids. Germline assignment: CDR1 SEHNR and CDR2 FQNEAQ (reference sequence). This clonotype was seen a few times. Its specificity is not known. With molecular barcodes, quantitative 5'-RACE was used to make the TCR beta libraries. One entry per CDR3 protein results from TCRdb running MiXCR on the 5' RACE reads. The sample contains about 480,000 distinct CDR3 sequences, roughly 18% of which appear only once. The chain recombines TRBV7-9 with TRBJ1-1, with 9 bases fitting TRBD1. The origin of this receptor is a male donor with ankylosing spondylitis. Sample: blood, either unsorted or a sorted T cell fraction (not recorded which). Here the CDR3 DNA reads TGTGCCAGCAGCCGGGACAGGGATTTTGATGAAGCTTTCTTT. Its translation is CASSRDRDFDEAFF.